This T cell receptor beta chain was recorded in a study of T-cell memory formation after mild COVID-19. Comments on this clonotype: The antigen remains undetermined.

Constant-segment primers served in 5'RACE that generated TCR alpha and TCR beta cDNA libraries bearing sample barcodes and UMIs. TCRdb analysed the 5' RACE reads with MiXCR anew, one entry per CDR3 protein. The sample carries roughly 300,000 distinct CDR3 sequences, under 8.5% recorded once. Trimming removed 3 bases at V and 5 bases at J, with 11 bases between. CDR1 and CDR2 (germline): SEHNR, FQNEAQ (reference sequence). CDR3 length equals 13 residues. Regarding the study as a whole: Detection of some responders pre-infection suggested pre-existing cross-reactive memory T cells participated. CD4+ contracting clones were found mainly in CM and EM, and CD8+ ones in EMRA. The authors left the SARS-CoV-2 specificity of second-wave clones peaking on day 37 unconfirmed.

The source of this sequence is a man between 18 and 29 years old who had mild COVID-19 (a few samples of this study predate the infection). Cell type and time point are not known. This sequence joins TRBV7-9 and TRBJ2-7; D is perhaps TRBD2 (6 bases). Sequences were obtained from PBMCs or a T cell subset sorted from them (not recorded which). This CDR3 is CASSLSGGHEQYF. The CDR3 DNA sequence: TGTGCCAGCAGCTTGTCCGGGGGACACGAGCAGTACTTC.